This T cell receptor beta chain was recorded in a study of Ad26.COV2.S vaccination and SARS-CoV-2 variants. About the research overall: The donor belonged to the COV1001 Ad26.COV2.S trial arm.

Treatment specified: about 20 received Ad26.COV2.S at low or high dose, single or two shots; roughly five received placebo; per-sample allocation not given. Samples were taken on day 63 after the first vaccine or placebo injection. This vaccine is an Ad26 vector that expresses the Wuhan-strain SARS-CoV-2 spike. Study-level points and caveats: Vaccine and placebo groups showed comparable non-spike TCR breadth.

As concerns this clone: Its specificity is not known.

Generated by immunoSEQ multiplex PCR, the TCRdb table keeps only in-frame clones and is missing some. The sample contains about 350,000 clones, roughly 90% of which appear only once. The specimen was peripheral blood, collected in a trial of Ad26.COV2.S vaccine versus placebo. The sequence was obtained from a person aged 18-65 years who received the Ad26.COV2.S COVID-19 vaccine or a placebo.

The CDR3 reads CASSLSRGPYNEQFF. CDR3 nucleotides: TGTGCCAGCAGCTTAAGCAGGGGGCCCTACAATGAGCAGTTCTTC. The J gene is TRBJ2-1, the V gene TRBV5-6; 8 nucleotides line up with TRBD1. The CDR3 consists of 15 residues. V was clipped by 2 bases and J by 2 bases; unmatched bases: 3. CDR1 is SGHDT and CDR2 is YYEEEE in the germline V gene.